Reported below is one TCR beta chain. The sample belongs to a study of blood T cell repertoires in COVID-19. Study-wide context: T cells, B-cell-depleted T cells, or PBMCs supplied cDNA or gDNA.

The CDR3 runs 13 residues. V was pared by 1 base and J by 8 bases, with 9 bases between. CDR1 is LGHDT and CDR2 is YNNKEL in the germline V gene (reference sequence). Donors of Cohort 3 who recovered were those that had two negative PCRs, clearance, or symptom resolution. TCRdb's copy holds only in-frame clones and misses some; the assay was immunoSEQ multiplex PCR. The sample contains roughly 220,000 clones, about four fifths of which appear only once. This TCR came from a woman in her forties who had recovered from COVID-19. Sequenced input: PBMCs or T cells enriched from blood (not recorded which). The chain recombines TRBV3-1 (or the pseudogene TRBV3-2) with TRBJ1-3, with unresolved D. The DNA of the CDR3 is TGTGCCAGCAGCCAAGTACAGAAAGACACCATATATTTT. It codes for CASSQVQKDTIYF.